Shown below are 13 T cell receptor beta chains from a single sample sequenced in a study of early T cells in non-severe SARS-CoV-2 infection. TCRdb recomputed calls from the 5' RACE reads with MiXCR, one row per CDR3 protein. The data contain approximately 69,000 distinct CDR3 sequences, roughly 12% of them seen just once; the ten biggest clones take up 5% to 7.5%. Sequenced sample: whole blood. These receptors were taken from an adult who was a healthcare worker with PCR-confirmed SARS-CoV-2 infection or an uninfected control (not recorded which).

This chain uses TRBV20-1 with TRBJ2-3, with D possibly being TRBD2 (6 bases). CDR1 is DFQATT and CDR2 is SNEGSKA in the germline V gene (reference sequence). With 3 bases removed from V and 2 bases from J, the gap between germline ends came to 9 bases. This CDR3 is 13 amino acids long. DNA of the CDR3: TGCAGTGCTAGCGGGGAGGACACAGATACGCAGTATTTT. Protein product: CSASGEDTDTQYF.

Many counts were recorded for this clonotype. V gene TRBV18 combines with J gene TRBJ2-1; 7 bases are shared with TRBD1. CDR1 and CDR2 from the germline V gene are KGHSH and LQKENI. V lost 5 bases and J lost 5; bases outside the gene matches: 6. The length of the CDR3 is 14 residues. The CDR3 nucleotides are TGTGCCAGCTCATCCGGGACAGCTGACAATGAGCAGTTCTTC. This codes for CASSSGTADNEQFF.

This clonotype occurred many times. V usage is TRBV29-1 and J usage is TRBJ2-7; 10 positions agree with TRBD1. The CDR3 loop spans 15 amino acids. J gave up 4 bases and V 6 bases, and 12 bases lay outside the gene matches. Germline CDR1 and CDR2: SQVTM and ANQGSEA. The CDR3 reads CSVEGSDRGLYEQYF. CDR3 sequence (DNA): TGCAGCGTCGAGGGGAGCGACAGGGGGCTGTACGAGCAGTACTTC.

The chain has TRBV9 and TRBJ1-1; D ambiguous. Trimming cost V 0 bases and J 2 bases, with 17 bases left between them. The CDR3 spans 17 residues. CDR1 SGDLS and CDR2 YYNGEE come from the germline V gene. CDR3 nucleotide sequence: TGTGCCAGCAGCGTAGAAGGGCGGACGGGCGCCAACACTGAAGCTTTCTTT. Translation gives CASSVEGRTGANTEAFF.

The chain combines TRBV6-6 with TRBJ2-2, with TRBD2 matching over 10 bases. The germline CDR1 and CDR2 sequences are MNHNY and SVGAGI (reference sequence). The ends lost 3 bases at V and 1 base at J; junction bases unmatched: 2. The CDR3 spans 16 residues. DNA of the CDR3: TGTGCCAGCAGTTATTCTAGCGGGGGGAACACCGGGGAGCTGTTTTTT. Residues: CASSYSSGGNTGELFF.

This clonotype has at least ten counts. This chain connects TRBV20-1 to TRBJ2-3; TRBD2 aligns across 13 bases. Germline values: CDR1 DFQATT, CDR2 SNEGSKA (reference sequence). CDR3 length: 15 residues. Trimming cost V 3 bases and J 4 bases; bases outside gene matches: 4. In DNA, the CDR3 is TGCAGTGCTAGTGAGACTAGCGGGAGGTCAGATACGCAGTATTTT. Its translation is CSASETSGRSDTQYF.

This clonotype has just a few counts. V is TRBV10-3 and J is TRBJ1-3; possibly TRBD1 for D (6 bases). The CDR3 contains 16 residues. Germline CDR1 ENHRY, CDR2 SYGVKD. The V end lost 8 bases, the J end lost 1 base, and 18 bases lay between the germline ends. The CDR3 spells CAIGGLTGSSGNTIYF. The CDR3 DNA sequence: TGTGCCATCGGGGGTTTGACAGGTTCTTCTGGAAACACCATATATTTT.

J is TRBJ2-5 and V is TRBV29-1; D ambiguous. This CDR3 has 12 residues. Per germline, CDR1 SQVTM and CDR2 ANQGSEA. The V end lost 4 bases, the J end lost 2 bases, and 8 bases lay between the germline ends. The CDR3 protein is CSVAMIQETQYF. CDR3 sequence (DNA): TGCAGCGTTGCAATGATTCAAGAGACCCAGTACTTC. Combining the CDR3 with reference TRBV29-1 and TRBJ2-5 gives the whole variable domain SAVISQKPSRDICQRGTSLTIQCQVDSQVTMMFWYRQQPGQSLTLIATANQGSEATYESGFVIDKFPISRPNLTFSTLTVSNMSPEDSSIYLCSVAMIQETQYFGPGTRLLVL.

This clonotype showed up just once. The chain is built from TRBV6-2 or TRBV6-3 and TRBJ1-2; TRBD1 might be the D (6 bases). The CDR3 length is 14 residues. The germline V and J ends were trimmed by 2 bases and 3 bases, with 10 bases remaining between them. The germline V gene has CDR1 MNHEY and CDR2 SVGEGT. The CDR3 protein is CASSYPQGYYGYTF. CDR3 coding DNA: TGTGCCAGCAGTTACCCACAGGGCTACTATGGCTACACCTTC.

This clonotype was counted only a few times. The chain combines TRBV3-1 with TRBJ2-1; TRBD2 agrees at 7 bases. Unmatched junction bases numbered 1, after V lost 2 bases and J lost 6 bases. Germline V gene data show CDR1 as LGHDT and CDR2 as YNNKEL (reference sequence). CDR3 length equals 13 residues. The CDR3 region has the DNA TGTGCCAGCAGCCAACCGGGGGGCAATGAGCAGTTCTTC. Amino acids: CASSQPGGNEQFF.

The V gene is TRBV12-3 or TRBV12-4, the J gene TRBJ2-2; 7 bases fit TRBD1. Trimming at V came to 5 bases and at J to 4 bases, leaving 7 bases not matched to a gene. The CDR3 totals 15 residues. The CDR3 spells CASSPRQGPTGELFF. The DNA of the CDR3 is TGTGCCAGCAGTCCCCGACAGGGCCCCACCGGGGAGCTGTTTTTT.

The table lists this clonotype with many counts. The chain couples TRBV5-8 to TRBJ2-5, with TRBD2 identical over 13 bases. With 0 bases clipped from V and 5 bases from J, the junction kept 7 bases outside the gene matches. The length of the CDR3 is 17 residues. CDR1 SGHTS and CDR2 YDEGEE come from the germline V gene. CDR3 coding DNA: TGTGCCAGCAGCTTGGGCGCCGGGACTAGCGGGATTGAGACCCAGTACTTC. Translation gives CASSLGAGTSGIETQYF.

This clonotype was counted ten times or more. V gene TRBV7-8 combines with J gene TRBJ2-1; D not certain. Germline V CDR1 and CDR2: SGHVS, FQNEAQ. The germline V and J ends were trimmed by 5 bases and 6 bases, with 14 bases remaining between them. This CDR3 is built from 14 residues. The CDR3 DNA sequence: TGTGCCAGCAGCCTTCCCCGACCACGCAATGAGCAGTTCTTC. Translating gives CASSLPRPRNEQFF.